The rows below give T cell receptor beta chains drawn from one sample of a study of cytomegalovirus exposure and HLA in healthy donors. Here immunoSEQ multiplex PCR was the method, and the copy in TCRdb shows in-frame clones only, minus some. The sample has approximately 170,000 clones, about 90% seen once. The specimen sequenced was PBMCs. Receptor source: a woman younger than 30 in good health and CMV-seropositive. The CDR3 runs from the conserved cysteine through the conserved F or W. Each record gives: clone size, J gene, D gene, V gene, CDR3 DNA, CDR3 protein. A D gene is named only where the DNA matches it firmly. Some rows have no size entry. The others give once, few or many, or a class for an expanded clone.

>once|TRBJ1-4|-|TRBV7-9
TGTGCCAGCAGCCCCCGGGACATGGGAGAAAAACTGTTTTTT
CASSPRDMGEKLFF
>-|TRBJ2-7|TRBD2|TRBV19
TGTGCCAGTAGTATAAGGGCTAGCGGGATCCTCTCCTACGAGCAGTACTTC
CASSIRASGILSYEQYF
>once|TRBJ1-1|-|TRBV7-3
TGTGCCAGCAGCTTAATTGGGGGGGCCCGTGAAGCTTTCTTT
CASSLIGGAREAFF
>once|TRBJ2-7|-|TRBV5-1
TGCGCCAGCAGCTTGGTTGCAGGAACTTACTCCTACGAGCAGTACTTC
CASSLVAGTYSYEQYF
>few|TRBJ2-5|-|TRBV6-5
TGTGCCAGCCGCGTCAAGACCCAGTACTTC
CASRVKTQYF
>-|TRBJ1-1|-|TRBV5-1
TGCGCCAGTGCTGGGGGGGAAGTAAACACTGAAGCTTTCTTT
CASAGGEVNTEAFF
>-|TRBJ1-5|-|TRBV5-1
TGCGCCAGCAGCTTGGACCCTTCGGGCAATCAGCCCCAGCATTTT
CASSLDPSGNQPQHF
>-|TRBJ1-1|-|TRBV10-2
TGCGCCACCCAGGATCGGAAAGGCTTGAACACTGAAGCTTTCTTT
CATQDRKGLNTEAFF
>-|TRBJ2-3|TRBD1|TRBV30
TGTGGAGCCGGGACAGGGTACACAGATACGCAGTATTTT
CGAGTGYTDTQYF
>-|TRBJ2-1|TRBD2|TRBV2
TGTGCCAGCAGTGAAAGTGGTCGCGCGGGAGGGTTCAATGAGCAGTTCTTC
CASSESGRAGGFNEQFF
>-|TRBJ1-4|-|TRBV7-2
TGTGCCAGCAGCTTAGCAGGCGGCTTCGCAACTAATGAAAAACTGTTTTTT
CASSLAGGFATNEKLFF
>-|TRBJ2-5|TRBD1|TRBV7-9
TGTGCCGGAACAGGGGGCCAAGAGACCCAGTACTTC
CAGTGGQETQYF
>-|TRBJ2-1|-|TRBV7-8
TGTGCCAGCAGCTTACCTAGCTCCGATGAGCAGTTCTTC
CASSLPSSDEQFF
>once|TRBJ2-7|TRBD2|TRBV19
TGTGCCAGTAGTCTGACCGGGACTAGAGGCGACGAGCAGTACTTC
CASSLTGTRGDEQYF
>-|TRBJ2-5|TRBD2|TRBV7-7
TGTGCCAGCAGCGTTAGAGTTTCGCGGGGGGCCGGGGAGACCCAGTACTTC
CASSVRVSRGAGETQYF
>-|TRBJ1-2|TRBD1|TRBV5-1
TGCGCCAGCAGCCCCACGACAGGGGGAGGTGGCTACACCTTC
CASSPTTGGGGYTF
>-|TRBJ2-1|-|TRBV19
TGTGCCAGTAGTACGGACATTTACAATGAGCAGTTCTTC
CASSTDIYNEQFF
>-|TRBJ2-7|-|TRBV29-1
TGCAGCGTTGCACTAGCCTACGAGCAGTACTTC
CSVALAYEQYF
>-|TRBJ2-1|TRBD1|TRBV7-9
TGTGCCAGCAGCTTCCGGGACAGGGGGAACAATGAGCAGTTCTTC
CASSFRDRGNNEQFF
>-|TRBJ2-5|-|TRBV7-6
TGTGCCAGCAGCCGGGCTCGGACAGAAGAGACCCAGTACTTC
CASSRARTEETQYF
>-|TRBJ2-1|TRBD2|TRBV5-1
TGCGCCAGCAGCCCATATGGGACTAGCGGGGGTGACAATGAGCAGTTCTTC
CASSPYGTSGGDNEQFF
>-|TRBJ2-2|TRBD1|TRBV2
TGTGCCAGCACTCGGACAGGGGGCGCCGGCGGGGAGCTGTTTTTT
CASTRTGGAGGELFF
>-|TRBJ1-4|-|TRBV5-6
TGTGCCAGCACGGGTAGGGGGACCTCCATAAATGAAAAACTGTTTTTT
CASTGRGTSINEKLFF
>-|TRBJ1-1|TRBD1|TRBV29-1
TGCAGCGTTGAAAGGGGGCCGAACACTGAAGCTTTCTTT
CSVERGPNTEAFF
>-|TRBJ2-5|-|TRBV4-1
TGCGCCAGCGGGTCGGGGATAGAGACCCAGTACTTC
CASGSGIETQYF
>-|TRBJ2-7|TRBD1|TRBV7-2
TGTGCCAGCAGCTTAGAAGGGGGCGCAGCCTACGAGCAGTACTTC
CASSLEGGAAYEQYF
>-|TRBJ2-7|TRBD2|TRBV28
TGTGCCAGCAGTGACGGACTAGCGGGAGTTCCTTCCTACGAGCAGTACTTC
CASSDGLAGVPSYEQYF
>-|TRBJ1-1|TRBD1|TRBV19
TGTGCCAGTAGGATACAGGGGAGTAGCACTGAAGCTTTCTTT
CASRIQGSSTEAFF
>-|TRBJ2-1|TRBD2|TRBV9
TGTGCCAGCAGCCCCGGACTAGCGGGCTCCTACAATGAGCAGTTCTTC
CASSPGLAGSYNEQFF
>-|TRBJ1-5|TRBD1|TRBV6-6
TGTGCCAGCAGTACCGGGACAGGGTCGTCGCAGCCCCAGCATTTT
CASSTGTGSSQPQHF
>-|TRBJ2-7|TRBD2|TRBV28
TGTGCCAGCAGTCTAGCGGGAGTGGGGTACGAGCAGTACTTC
CASSLAGVGYEQYF
>-|TRBJ2-1|TRBD2|TRBV13
TGTGCCAGCAGCTTAGGATGGAGGCAGGCCGGGACTAGCGGGAGGGCCACTGTTATCGATGAGCAGTTCTTC
CASSLGWRQAGTSGRATVIDEQFF
>-|TRBJ1-2|TRBD1|TRBV28
TGTGCCAGCAGCCGAACAGACAGGGGGCGAGGCTACACCTTC
CASSRTDRGRGYTF
>-|TRBJ2-7|TRBD2|TRBV28
TGTGCCAGCAGGGGACTAGCGGGACTCTACGAGCAGTACTTC
CASRGLAGLYEQYF
>-|TRBJ2-7|TRBD2|TRBV7-9
TGTGCCAGCAGCTCTAGCGGGGGGGCTGAAGAGCAGTACTTC
CASSSSGGAEEQYF
>-|TRBJ1-1|-|TRBV28
TGTGCCAGCAGTTTTTTGACAGGTAGCACTGAAGCTTTCTTT
CASSFLTGSTEAFF
>once|TRBJ2-1|TRBD1|TRBV19
TGTGCCAGTAGCCTGGGCCGCGGGACAGGGGAGAATGAGCAGTTCTTC
CASSLGRGTGENEQFF
>few|TRBJ2-7|TRBD2|TRBV5-4
TGTGCCAGCAGCTCCGACCTCGGGAGGGACGAGCAGTACTTC
CASSSDLGRDEQYF
>-|TRBJ2-2|TRBD2|TRBV28
TGTGCCAGCAGTTTTGTTGCGGGGGGTAACACCGGGGAGCTGTTTTTT
CASSFVAGGNTGELFF
>once|TRBJ2-6|-|TRBV18
TGTGCCAGCTCACCACTCGGCGCAGGGCCAAGGGGGGCCAACGTCCTGACTTTC
CASSPLGAGPRGANVLTF
>-|TRBJ2-2|TRBD2|TRBV25-1
TGTGCCAGCAGTGGGTACTTAGCGGGGGGGCCAGTTACCGGGGAGCTGTTTTTT
CASSGYLAGGPVTGELFF
>-|TRBJ2-7|-|TRBV11-1
TGTGCCAGCAGCTTCGGAGCCTTCGACGAGCAGTACTTC
CASSFGAFDEQYF
>-|TRBJ1-2|TRBD1|TRBV2
TGTGCCAGCACTCGGGACAGGGGGTTTGGCTACACCTTC
CASTRDRGFGYTF
>-|TRBJ2-1|-|TRBV7-2
TGTGCCAGCAGCTTAGCCCCACCGGGAAGCTCCTACAATGAGCAGTTCTTC
CASSLAPPGSSYNEQFF
>-|TRBJ2-1|TRBD2|TRBV6-1
TGTGCCAGCAGTAGAGCGGGGGGGCCTGGCAATGAGCAGTTCTTC
CASSRAGGPGNEQFF
>-|TRBJ2-7|TRBD1|TRBV18
TGTGCCAGCTCACTTACCGGGACAGGAGCCTACGAGCAGTACTTC
CASSLTGTGAYEQYF